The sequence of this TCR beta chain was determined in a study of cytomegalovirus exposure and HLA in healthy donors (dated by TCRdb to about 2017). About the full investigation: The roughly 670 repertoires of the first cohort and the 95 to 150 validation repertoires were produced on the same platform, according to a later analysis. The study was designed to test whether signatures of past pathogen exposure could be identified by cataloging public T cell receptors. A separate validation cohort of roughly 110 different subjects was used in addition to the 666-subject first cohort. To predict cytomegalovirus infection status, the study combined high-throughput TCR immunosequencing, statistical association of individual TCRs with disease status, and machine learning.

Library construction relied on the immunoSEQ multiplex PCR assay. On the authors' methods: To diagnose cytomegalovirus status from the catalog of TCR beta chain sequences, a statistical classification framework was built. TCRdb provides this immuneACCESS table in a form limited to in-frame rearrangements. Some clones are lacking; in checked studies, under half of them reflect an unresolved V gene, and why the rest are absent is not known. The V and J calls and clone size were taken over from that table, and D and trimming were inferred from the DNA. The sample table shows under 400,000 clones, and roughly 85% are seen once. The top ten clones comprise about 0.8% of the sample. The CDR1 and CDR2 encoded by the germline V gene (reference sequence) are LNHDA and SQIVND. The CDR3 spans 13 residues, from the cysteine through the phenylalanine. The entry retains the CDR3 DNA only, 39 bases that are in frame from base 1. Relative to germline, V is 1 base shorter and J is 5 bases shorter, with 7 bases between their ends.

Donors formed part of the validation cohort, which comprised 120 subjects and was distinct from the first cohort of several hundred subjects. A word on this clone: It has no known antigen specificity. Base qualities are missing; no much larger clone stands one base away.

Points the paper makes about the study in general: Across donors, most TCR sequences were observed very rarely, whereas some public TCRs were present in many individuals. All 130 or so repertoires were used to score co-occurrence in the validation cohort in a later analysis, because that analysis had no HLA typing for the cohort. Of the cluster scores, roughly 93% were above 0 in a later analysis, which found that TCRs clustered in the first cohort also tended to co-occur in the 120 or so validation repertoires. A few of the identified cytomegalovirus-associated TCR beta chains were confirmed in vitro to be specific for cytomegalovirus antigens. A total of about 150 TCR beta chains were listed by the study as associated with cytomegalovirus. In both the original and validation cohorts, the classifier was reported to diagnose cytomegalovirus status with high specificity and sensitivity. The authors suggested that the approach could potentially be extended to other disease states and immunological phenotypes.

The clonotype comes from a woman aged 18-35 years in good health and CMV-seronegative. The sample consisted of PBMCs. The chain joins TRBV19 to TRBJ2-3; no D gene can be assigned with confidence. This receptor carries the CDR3 CASSIASQDTQYF. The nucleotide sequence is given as TGTGCCAGTAGTATAGCCTCACAAGATACGCAGTATTTT.